One and the same sample provided the 18 T cell receptor beta chains below, sequenced in a study of T cells in Graves' hyperthyroidism and ophthalmopathy. Amplification of TCR beta CDR3 regions used RNA as the template. The HTBI primer set drove a first-round RT-PCR of the TCR CDR3. Using its own MiXCR run on the multiplex PCR reads, TCRdb lists one record per CDR3 protein. The sample has 250,000 to 400,000 distinct CDR3 sequences; approximately 15% are singletons. What was sequenced was blood. The receptors were sampled from a woman aged 40 to 55 with Graves' ophthalmopathy.

This clonotype has a count of ten or more. This rearrangement joins TRBV7-9 to TRBJ1-3; D remains ambiguous. CDR1 is SEHNR, CDR2 FQNEAQ, per germline (reference sequence). CDR3 length equals 12 residues. V lost 1 base and J 4 bases, leaving 2 bases between the germline ends. The CDR3 protein is CASSLDGNTIYF. The CDR3 DNA reads as TGTGCCAGCAGCTTAGACGGAAACACCATATATTTT.

The chain combines TRBV19 with TRBJ1-5, with 9 bases identical to TRBD1. Germline CDR1 is LNHDA and CDR2 is SQIVND (reference sequence). The J segment lost 3 bases and the V segment lost 3 bases, leaving 6 bases of the junction unmatched. This CDR3 comprises 16 residues. The chain's CDR3 is CASSIRTGENNQPQHF. The CDR3 DNA is TGTGCCAGTAGTATTAGGACAGGGGAAAACAATCAGCCCCAGCATTTT.

This clonotype has at least ten counts. The V call is TRBV2, the J call TRBJ2-5; D may be TRBD2 (5 bases). Germline-derived CDR1 and CDR2 are SNHLY and FYNNEI. The length of the CDR3 is 13 residues. V shed 0 bases and J shed 7 bases, with 9 bases lying between them. The CDR3 bases are TGTGCCAGCAGTGAAGCGACCAGCGGGACCCAGTACTTC. Its translation: CASSEATSGTQYF.

This clonotype has a count of ten or more. The chain carries TRBV12-3 or TRBV12-4 and TRBJ2-7; no firm D call. With 8 bases removed from V and 4 bases from J, the gap between germline ends came to 18 bases. The CDR3 consists of 14 residues. The CDR3 DNA reads TGTGCCAGCTCACATAATTGGCCCTTATACGAGCAGTACTTC. Its protein product is CASSHNWPLYEQYF.

This clonotype was detected a few times. The chain links TRBV20-1 to TRBJ2-3; D gene ambiguous. The CDR3 length is 13 residues. Trimming shortened V by 6 bases and J by 4 bases, and 14 bases separated the two germline ends. Germline values: CDR1 DFQATT, CDR2 SNEGSKA (reference sequence). DNA for the CDR3: TGCAGTGCGCGGCACTACCAGGCAGATACGCAGTATTTT. Translated: CSARHYQADTQYF.

This clonotype has more than one count but fewer than ten. This chain connects TRBV25-1 to TRBJ2-1; the match to TRBD1 covers 7 bases. Germline V gives CDR1 MGHDK, CDR2 SYGVNS. The CDR3 has 14 amino acids. Unmatched junction bases numbered 5, after V lost 7 bases and J lost 2 bases. CDR3: CASKGAGAYNEQFF. The CDR3 region has the DNA TGTGCCAGCAAGGGGGCAGGGGCCTACAATGAGCAGTTCTTC.

This clonotype was found a few times. The rearrangement uses TRBV11-3 and TRBJ2-7; D gene uncertain. V dropped 1 base and J dropped 7 bases, with 14 bases sitting between them. The CDR3 loop spans 14 amino acids. Germline CDR1 and CDR2: SGHNT and YENEEA. The CDR3, as DNA: TGTGCCAGCAGCTTAGGCGGAGATCTGGGGGAGCAGTACTTC. Translated, it gives CASSLGGDLGEQYF.

This clonotype was found many times. This rearrangement joins TRBV7-8 to TRBJ1-5; D unclear. Germline V lookup: CDR1 SGHVS, CDR2 FQNEAQ. This CDR3 contains 16 residues. Trimming took off 2 bases at V and 5 bases at J, with 16 bases between the two ends. The CDR3 reads CASSLSGISRDQPQHF. The CDR3 DNA reads TGTGCCAGCAGCTTATCAGGCATTTCGCGGGATCAGCCCCAGCATTTT.

In its sample, this clonotype was seen a few times. This chain links TRBV3-1 with TRBJ2-1; 12 bases fit TRBD2. Germline CDR1 is LGHDT and CDR2 is YNNKEL (reference sequence). V lost 5 bases, J lost 7 bases, and 3 bases stayed unmatched. This CDR3 is 14 amino acids long. The DNA for the CDR3 is TGTGCCAGCAGCTCGACTAGCGGGGGAAATGAGCAGTTCTTC. Translating gives CASSSTSGGNEQFF.

The sample holds many counts of this clonotype. The rearrangement joins TRBV6-1 to TRBJ2-2, with 8 bases identical to TRBD1. Germline V CDR1 and CDR2: MNHNS, SASEGT. The V gene end was trimmed by 3 bases and the J gene end by 7 bases; junction bases not matched to a gene: 7. This CDR3 has 15 residues. DNA for the CDR3: TGTGCCAGCAGTGAGTTGGCAGGGGGCAACGGGGAGCTGTTTTTT. This codes for CASSELAGGNGELFF.

This clonotype was detected many times. The chain joins TRBV2 to TRBJ2-2; 12 nucleotides agree with TRBD1. V lost 6 bases to trimming and J lost 6 bases; unmatched junction nucleotides: 5. This CDR3 comprises 15 residues. Germline V lookup: CDR1 SNHLY, CDR2 FYNNEI. CDR3 in DNA: TGTGCCAGCAGCTCCGGGACAGGGGGCGCCGGGGAGCTGTTTTTT. It encodes CASSSGTGGAGELFF. Drawing the rest from reference TRBV2 and TRBJ2-2, the complete variable domain is EPEVTQTPSHQVTQMGQEVILRCVPISNHLYFYWYRQILGQKVEFLVSFYNNEISEKSEIFDDQFSVERPDGSNFTLKIRSTKLEDSAMYFCASSSGTGGAGELFFGEGSRLTVL.

The V and J genes are TRBV20-1 and TRBJ2-1; 9 positions agree with TRBD1. V shed 4 bases and J 8 bases; nucleotides not matched to a gene: 18. The CDR3 runs 17 residues. Germline lookup yields CDR1 DFQATT and CDR2 SNEGSKA (reference sequence). The chain's CDR3 is CSANGRTGATQGDEQFF. The CDR3 DNA is TGCAGTGCTAACGGGAGGACAGGGGCTACCCAAGGGGATGAGCAGTTCTTC.

This clonotype was seen only a few times. The chain couples TRBV25-1 to TRBJ2-5; perhaps TRBD2 as D (6 bases). Germline V gene lookup returns CDR1 MGHDK and CDR2 SYGVNS. This CDR3 region has 14 residues. V was clipped by 8 bases and J by 2 bases, with 15 bases between them. CDR3 DNA sequence: TGTGCCAGCTCGGCCGGAGGGCAACAAGAGACCCAGTACTTC. The encoded protein is CASSAGGQQETQYF.

This clonotype was recorded at least ten times. The gene calls are TRBV20-1 and TRBJ1-1, with D maybe TRBD1 (6 bases). Trimming cost V 7 bases and J 1 base, with 10 bases left between them. Germline V lookup: CDR1 DFQATT, CDR2 SNEGSKA (reference sequence). This CDR3 has 12 residues. DNA of the CDR3: TGCAGTGGCTTGGACAGGAACACTGAAGCTTTCTTT. This codes for CSGLDRNTEAFF.

In its sample, this clonotype was seen many times. The V call is TRBV15, the J call TRBJ1-1, with 7 bases identical to TRBD1. CDR3 length: 16 amino acids. V lost 5 bases and J lost 1; bases outside the gene matches: 10. The germline CDR1 and CDR2 sequences are LNHNV and YYDKDF (reference sequence). The CDR3 nucleotides read TGTGCCACCAGCGCCCAGTGGACAGGCCCGAACACTGAAGCTTTCTTT. Its translation: CATSAQWTGPNTEAFF.

This clonotype was recorded at least ten times. The gene calls are TRBV28 and TRBJ2-3; D is uncertain. CDR1 MDHEN and CDR2 SYDVKM come from the germline V gene. CDR3 length: 15 amino acids. The V end lost 4 bases, the J end lost 0 bases, and 11 bases lay between the germline ends. The CDR3 DNA is TGTGCCAGCAGTTCTGAGCCGACGAGCACAGATACGCAGTATTTT. Translated: CASSSEPTSTDTQYF.

This chain uses TRBV18 with TRBJ2-7; TRBD2 matches at 10 bases. The CDR3 covers 15 residues. With V trimmed by 0 bases and J by 6 bases, 5 bases remained unmatched. Germline CDR1 reads KGHSH; CDR2 reads LQKENI. CDR3 coding DNA: TGTGCCAGCTCACCACCCAGCGGGAGGGCCGGCGAGCAGTACTTC. This gives the protein CASSPPSGRAGEQYF.

This chain links TRBV11-3 with TRBJ2-1, with a weak D call TRBD2 (5 bases). From germline, CDR1 is SGHNT and CDR2 YENEEA. V was cut by 5 bases and J by 4 bases, with 27 bases left in between. CDR3 size: 19 residues. The CDR3 loop is CASSIAPFLERWAYNEQFF. Here the CDR3 DNA reads TGTGCCAGCAGCATAGCCCCCTTCTTAGAGCGGTGGGCTTACAATGAGCAGTTCTTC.